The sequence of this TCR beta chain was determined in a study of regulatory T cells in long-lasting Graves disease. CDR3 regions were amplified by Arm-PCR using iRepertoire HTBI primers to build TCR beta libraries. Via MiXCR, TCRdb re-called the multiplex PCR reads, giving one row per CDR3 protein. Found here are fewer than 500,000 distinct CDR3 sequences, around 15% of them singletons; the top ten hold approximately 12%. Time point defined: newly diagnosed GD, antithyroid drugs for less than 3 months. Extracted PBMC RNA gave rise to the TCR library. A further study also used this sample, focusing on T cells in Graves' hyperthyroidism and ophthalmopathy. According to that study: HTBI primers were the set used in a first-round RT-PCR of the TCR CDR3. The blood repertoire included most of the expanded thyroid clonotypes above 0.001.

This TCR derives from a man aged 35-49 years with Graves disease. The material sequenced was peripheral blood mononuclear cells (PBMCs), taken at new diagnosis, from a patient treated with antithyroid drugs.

In DNA, the CDR3 is TGTGCCAGCACTCCAGGGACTAGCGGGAGGGGGGTCTACAATGAGCAGTTCTTC. This encodes CASTPGTSGRGVYNEQFF. The chain links TRBV6-1 to TRBJ2-1; 16 nucleotides agree with TRBD2. After removal of 7 bases from V and 3 bases from J, the junction contained 9 bases not matched to a gene. This CDR3 is 18 amino acids long. In germline, CDR1 is MNHNS, CDR2 SASEGT.